The 18 T cell receptor beta chains below all came from one sample that was sequenced in a study of T cells after yellow fever vaccination. TCRdb analysed the 5' RACE reads with MiXCR anew, one entry per CDR3 protein. There are about 630,000 distinct CDR3 sequences in the sample; more than 9% occur only once, and 15% lies in the top ten. The sample in question was PBMCs, obtained on the day of the yellow fever booster vaccination. The receptors here all came from a man aged 25-40 years who received the YFV17D yellow fever vaccine.

This chain joins TRBV29-1 and TRBJ2-5; perhaps TRBD2 as D (5 bases). CDR3 length equals 14 residues. Germline CDR1 is SQVTM and CDR2 is ANQGSEA. The V and J ends lost 0 bases and 5 bases respectively, with 13 bases between them. The CDR3 DNA sequence: TGCAGCGTTGAAGATCCTGGCGGCGGGGAGACCCAGTACTTC. Translating it yields CSVEDPGGGETQYF. The variable domain in full, completed from reference TRBV29-1 and TRBJ2-5, reads SAVISQKPSRDICQRGTSLTIQCQVDSQVTMMFWYRQQPGQSLTLIATANQGSEATYESGFVIDKFPISRPNLTFSTLTVSNMSPEDSSIYLCSVEDPGGGETQYFGPGTRLLVL.

This clonotype was counted ten times or more. CDR3 amino acids: CSVEDPAEQYF. In DNA, the CDR3 is TGCAGCGTTGAAGATCCAGCGGAGCAGTACTTC. This rearrangement joins TRBV29-1 to TRBJ2-7, with D unclear. V lost 0 bases and J 7 bases, leaving 7 bases between the germline ends. The CDR3 is made up of 11 amino acids. CDR1 SQVTM and CDR2 ANQGSEA come from the germline V gene.

The chain combines TRBV7-2 with TRBJ2-5, with TRBD2 identical over 11 bases. V lost 1 base to trimming and J lost 4 bases; unmatched junction nucleotides: 8. From germline, CDR1 is SGHTA and CDR2 FQGNSA. The length of the CDR3 is 17 residues. CDR3 in amino acids: CASSLGLVAGGLETQYF. The CDR3 DNA reads TGTGCCAGCAGCTTAGGGCTGGTAGCGGGAGGGCTAGAGACCCAGTACTTC.

The rearrangement joins TRBV3-1 to TRBJ2-1; the D gene is possibly TRBD2 (6 bases). Germline V lookup: CDR1 LGHDT, CDR2 YNNKEL (reference sequence). This CDR3 comprises 16 residues. V shed 2 bases and J shed 7 bases, with 18 bases lying between them. CDR3 bases: TGTGCCAGCAGCCAACTGGGGACTGGCCCTGGGAATGAGCAGTTCTTC. Its protein is CASSQLGTGPGNEQFF.

The chain couples TRBV12-3 or TRBV12-4 to TRBJ2-1; 11 bases align to TRBD2. V trimming: 2 bases; J trimming: 9 bases; junction bases outside the gene matches: 6. The CDR3 is 15 amino acids. The CDR3 loop reads CASSLTSGRFLEQFF. CDR3 in DNA: TGTGCCAGCAGTTTAACTAGCGGGAGATTTCTTGAGCAGTTCTTC.

This clonotype was picked up a small number of times. The chain has TRBV20-1 and TRBJ2-1; D not certain. V gave up 3 bases and J gave up 13 bases, with 10 bases separating them. The V gene's germline CDR1 is DFQATT and CDR2 SNEGSKA (reference sequence). CDR3 length: 10 residues. The CDR3 is CSARAPIQFF. CDR3 in DNA: TGCAGTGCTAGGGCCCCCATACAGTTCTTC.

This chain uses TRBV20-1 with TRBJ2-3, with D possibly matching TRBD1 (7 bases). Trimming removed 6 bases from V and 0 bases from J, with 22 bases in between. Looked up from germline, CDR1 is DFQATT and CDR2 is SNEGSKA (reference sequence). The CDR3 has 17 residues. The CDR3 loop reads CSAPAGRTGASTDTQYF. CDR3 DNA sequence: TGCAGTGCCCCTGCGGGGAGGACAGGAGCTAGCACAGATACGCAGTATTTT.

This clonotype came up a few times. This rearrangement joins TRBV7-8 to TRBJ1-1; possible D gene TRBD1, 5 bases. Germline CDR1 SGHVS, CDR2 FQNEAQ. The germline V and J ends were trimmed by 5 bases and 6 bases, with 10 bases remaining between them. CDR3 length: 12 amino acids. Here the CDR3 DNA reads TGTGCCAGCAGCAGGGGAGTACCTGAAGCTTTCTTT. Translated: CASSRGVPEAFF.

The rearrangement uses TRBV12-3 or TRBV12-4 and TRBJ1-5; D gene unclear. V lost 5 bases, J lost 4 bases, and 12 bases lay in between. This CDR3 spans 14 amino acids. CDR3 in amino acids: CASSPSGRNQPQHF. DNA of the CDR3: TGTGCCAGCAGTCCCTCGGGCAGGAATCAGCCCCAGCATTTT.

The chain joins TRBV7-2 to TRBJ2-3; D may be TRBD2 (6 bases). CDR1 and CDR2 (germline): SGHTA, FQGNSA. The CDR3 totals 14 residues. Deletions cut 4 bases from V and 10 bases from J, with 18 bases between. The CDR3 DNA sequence: TGTGCCAGCAGCTACACGGGAACCGCGGGGCCGCAGTATTTT. Protein product: CASSYTGTAGPQYF.

This chain links TRBV7-6 with TRBJ2-1, with 9 bases identical to TRBD2. Germline V lookup: CDR1 SGHVS, CDR2 FNYEAQ. With V trimmed by 3 bases and J by 8 bases, 2 bases remained unmatched. This CDR3 comprises 13 residues. In DNA form, the CDR3 reads TGTGCCAGCAGCTTTGGCGGGAGGGATGAGCAGTTCTTC. It codes for CASSFGGRDEQFF.

Only a few counts were recorded for this clonotype. This chain joins TRBV10-3 and TRBJ2-7; possibly TRBD1 for D (6 bases). From germline, CDR1 is ENHRY and CDR2 SYGVKD. V gave up 4 bases and J gave up 2 bases, with 15 bases separating them. CDR3 length: 15 amino acids. The CDR3 sequence: CAISAGTIDAYEQYF. DNA for the CDR3: TGTGCCATCAGTGCCGGGACAATCGACGCCTACGAGCAGTACTTC.

In nucleotides, the CDR3 is TGTGCCAGCAGCTTAGCAAAAAACTCCTACAATGAGCAGTTCTTC. This gives the protein CASSLAKNSYNEQFF. V is TRBV7-2 and J is TRBJ2-1; D is undetermined. In germline, CDR1 is SGHTA, CDR2 FQGNSA. Trimming removed 0 bases from V and 0 bases from J, with 6 bases in between. The CDR3 extends over 15 amino acids. The full variable domain, completed using reference TRBV7-2 and TRBJ2-1, is GAGVSQSPSNKVTEKGKDVELRCDPISGHTALYWYRQSLGQGLEFLIYFQGNSAPDKSGLPSDRFSAERTGGSVSTLTIQRTQQEDSAVYLCASSLAKNSYNEQFFGPGTRLTVL.

This clonotype was detected a few times. V and J are TRBV7-2 and TRBJ2-3, with D possibly being TRBD2 (6 bases). V dropped 2 bases and J dropped 3 bases, with 15 bases sitting between them. This CDR3 has 16 residues. The germline V gene encodes CDR1 SGHTA and CDR2 FQGNSA. CDR3 residues: CASSLIAGTRTDTQYF. The CDR3 DNA is TGTGCCAGCAGCTTAATTGCGGGAACGCGTACAGATACGCAGTATTTT.

J is TRBJ2-1 and V is TRBV24-1; D may be TRBD1 (6 bases). Per the germline V gene, CDR1 is KGHDR and CDR2 is SFDVKD. V lost 1 base and J lost 10, with 13 bases in between. CDR3 length equals 14 residues. CDR3 nucleotides: TGTGCCACCAGTGATTTAACGTTTAGGGGGGAGCAGTTCTTC. Its translation: CATSDLTFRGEQFF.

The chain has TRBV6-5 and TRBJ2-1; TRBD1 or TRBD2 may be the D gene (5 bases each). The CDR3 is made up of 16 amino acids. V was clipped by 0 bases and J by 4 bases, with 13 bases between them. In germline, CDR1 is MNHEY, CDR2 SVGAGI. For the CDR3, the DNA is TGTGCCAGCAGTTACTCCGGGGCTTTCCTATACAATGAGCAGTTCTTC. It yields the protein CASSYSGAFLYNEQFF.

V is TRBV18 and J is TRBJ1-6, with TRBD1 as a possible D gene (5 bases). V shed 0 bases and J shed 7 bases, with 10 bases lying between them. This CDR3 has 15 amino acids. Per the germline V gene, CDR1 is KGHSH and CDR2 is LQKENI. CDR3 sequence reads: CASSPPQGSNSPLHF. The CDR3 coding sequence is TGTGCCAGCTCACCACCTCAGGGTTCGAATTCACCCCTCCACTTT.

In its sample, this clonotype was seen a few times. This chain connects TRBV20-1 to TRBJ1-3; perhaps TRBD1 as D (6 bases). Trimming removed 6 bases at V and 2 bases at J, with 14 bases between. CDR1 is DFQATT, CDR2 SNEGSKA, per germline (reference sequence). This CDR3 has 14 amino acids. CDR3: CSAIIQGAGNTIYF. The CDR3 DNA is TGCAGTGCAATAATACAGGGCGCTGGAAACACCATATATTTT.